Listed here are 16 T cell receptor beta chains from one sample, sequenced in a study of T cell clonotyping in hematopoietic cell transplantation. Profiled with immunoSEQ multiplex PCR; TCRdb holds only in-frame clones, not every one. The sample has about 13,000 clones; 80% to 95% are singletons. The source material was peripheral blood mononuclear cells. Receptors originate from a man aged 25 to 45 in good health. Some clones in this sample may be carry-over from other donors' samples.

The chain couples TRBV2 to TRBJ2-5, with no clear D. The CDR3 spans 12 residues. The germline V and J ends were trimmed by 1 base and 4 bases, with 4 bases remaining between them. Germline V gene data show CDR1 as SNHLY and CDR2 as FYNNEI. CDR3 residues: CASSEGGETQYF. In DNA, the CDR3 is TGTGCCAGCAGTGAAGGAGGAGAGACCCAGTACTTC.

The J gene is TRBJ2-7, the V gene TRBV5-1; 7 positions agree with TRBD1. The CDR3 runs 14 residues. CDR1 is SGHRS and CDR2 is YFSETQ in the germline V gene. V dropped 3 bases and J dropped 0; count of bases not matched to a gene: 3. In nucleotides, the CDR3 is TGCGCCAGCAGCTGGGGGACAGACTCCTACGAGCAGTACTTC. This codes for CASSWGTDSYEQYF.

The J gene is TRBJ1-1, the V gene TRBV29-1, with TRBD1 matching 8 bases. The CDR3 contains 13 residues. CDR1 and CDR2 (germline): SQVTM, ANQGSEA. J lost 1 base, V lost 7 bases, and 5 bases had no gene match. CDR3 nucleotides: TGCAGCGCTTTAGGACAGGGGAACACTGAAGCTTTCTTT. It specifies CSALGQGNTEAFF.

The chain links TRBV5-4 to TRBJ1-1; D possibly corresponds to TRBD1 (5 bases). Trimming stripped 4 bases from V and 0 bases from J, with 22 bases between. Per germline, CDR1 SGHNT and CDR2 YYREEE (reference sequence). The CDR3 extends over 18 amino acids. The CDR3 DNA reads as TGTGCCAGCAGCCTTGAACAGGCAGCTAGACTCATGAACACTGAAGCTTTCTTT. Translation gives CASSLEQAARLMNTEAFF. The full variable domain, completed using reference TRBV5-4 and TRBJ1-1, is ETGVTQSPTHLIKTRGQQVTLRCSSQSGHNTVSWYQQALGQGPQFIFQYYREEENGRGNFPPRFSGLQFPNYSSELNVNALELDDSALYLCASSLEQAARLMNTEAFFGQGTRLTVV.

This CDR3 is CASSIPGRSYEQYF. DNA of the CDR3: TGTGCCAGCAGTATCCCGGGCCGCTCCTACGAGCAGTACTTC. The rearrangement links TRBV27 to TRBJ2-7; no clear D. The germline CDR1 and CDR2 sequences are MNHEY and SMNVEV (reference sequence). V lost 5 bases, J lost 0 bases, and 11 bases lay in between. This CDR3 has 14 amino acids.

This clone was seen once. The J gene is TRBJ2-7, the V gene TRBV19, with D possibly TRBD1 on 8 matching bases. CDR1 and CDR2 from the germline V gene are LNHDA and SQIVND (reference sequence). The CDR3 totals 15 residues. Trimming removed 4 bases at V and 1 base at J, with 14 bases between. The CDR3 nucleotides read TGTGCCAGTAGTACCACAGGGGGGGGGTCCTACGAGCAGTACTTC. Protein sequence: CASSTTGGGSYEQYF.

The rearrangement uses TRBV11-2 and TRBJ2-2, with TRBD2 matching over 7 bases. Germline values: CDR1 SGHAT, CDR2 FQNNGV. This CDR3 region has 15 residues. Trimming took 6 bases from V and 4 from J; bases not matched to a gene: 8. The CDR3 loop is CASSPSGMSTGELFF. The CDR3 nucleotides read TGTGCCAGCAGTCCCAGCGGGATGAGCACCGGGGAGCTGTTTTTT.

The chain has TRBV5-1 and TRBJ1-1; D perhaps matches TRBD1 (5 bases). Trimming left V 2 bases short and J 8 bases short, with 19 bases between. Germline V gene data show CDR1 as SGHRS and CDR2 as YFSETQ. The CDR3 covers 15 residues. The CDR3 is CASSFRDGSNSEAFF. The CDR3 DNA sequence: TGCGCCAGCAGCTTCCGGGACGGTTCGAATTCGGAAGCTTTCTTT.

The DNA of the CDR3 is TGTGCCAGCAGCTTGGGACAGGCCCCTGCCGCTTTCTTT. The encoded protein is CASSLGQAPAAFF. This sequence joins TRBV9 and TRBJ1-1, with TRBD1 matching 8 bases. Germline assignment: CDR1 SGDLS and CDR2 YYNGEE. Germline trimming cut 4 bases from V and 11 bases from J; bases unmatched to any gene: 10. The CDR3 spans 13 residues.

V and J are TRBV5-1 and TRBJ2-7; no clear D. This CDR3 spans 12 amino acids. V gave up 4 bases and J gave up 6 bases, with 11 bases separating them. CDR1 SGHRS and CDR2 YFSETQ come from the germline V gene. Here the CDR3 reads CASSPRVPEQYF. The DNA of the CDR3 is TGCGCCAGCAGCCCCCGAGTCCCCGAGCAGTACTTC.

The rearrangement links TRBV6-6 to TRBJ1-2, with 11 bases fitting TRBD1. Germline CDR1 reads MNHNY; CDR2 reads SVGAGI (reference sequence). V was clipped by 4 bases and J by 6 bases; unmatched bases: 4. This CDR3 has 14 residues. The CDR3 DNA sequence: TGTGCCAGCAGTTCCTCGGACAGGGGGCATGGCTACACCTTC. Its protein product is CASSSSDRGHGYTF.

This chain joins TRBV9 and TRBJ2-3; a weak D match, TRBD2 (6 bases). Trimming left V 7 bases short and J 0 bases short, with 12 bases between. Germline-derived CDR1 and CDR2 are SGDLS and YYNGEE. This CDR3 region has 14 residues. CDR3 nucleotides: TGTGCCAGCCGCGAGGGACTTAGCACAGATACGCAGTATTTT. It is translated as CASREGLSTDTQYF.

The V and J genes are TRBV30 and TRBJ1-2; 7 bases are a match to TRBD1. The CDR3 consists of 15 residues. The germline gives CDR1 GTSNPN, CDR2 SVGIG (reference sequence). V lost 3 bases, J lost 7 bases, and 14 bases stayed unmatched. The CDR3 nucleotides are TGTGCCTGGAGAACCCAGACAGGGTTGATCGGTGGCTACACCTTC. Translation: CAWRTQTGLIGGYTF. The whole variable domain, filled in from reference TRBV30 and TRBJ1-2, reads SQTIHQWPATLVQPVGSPLSLECTVEGTSNPNLYWYRQAAGRGLQLLFYSVGIGQISSEVPQNLSASRPQDRQFILSSKKLLLSDSGFYLCAWRTQTGLIGGYTFGSGTRLTVV.

The CDR3 protein is CASSVLGGPGGYTF. The CDR3 nucleotides read TGTGCCAGCAGTGTTCTGGGGGGACCTGGTGGCTACACCTTC. The chain uses TRBV25-1 and TRBJ1-2; perhaps TRBD1 as D (5 bases). The CDR3 runs 14 residues. Germline CDR1 and CDR2: MGHDK and SYGVNS. Trimming removed 4 bases from V and 7 bases from J, with 16 bases in between.

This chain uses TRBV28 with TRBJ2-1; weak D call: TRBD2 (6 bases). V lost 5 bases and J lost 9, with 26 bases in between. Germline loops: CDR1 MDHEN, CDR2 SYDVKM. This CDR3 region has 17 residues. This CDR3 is CASSPLGAGRRRGEQFF. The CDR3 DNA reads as TGTGCCAGCAGTCCCCTAGGTGCGGGGAGACGTCGCGGTGAGCAGTTCTTC.

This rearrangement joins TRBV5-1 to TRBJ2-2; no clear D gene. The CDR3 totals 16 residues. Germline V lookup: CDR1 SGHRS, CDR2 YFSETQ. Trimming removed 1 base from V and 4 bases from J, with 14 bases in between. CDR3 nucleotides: TGCGCCAGCAGCTTGTCTGGGGTTGTCGTCACCGGGGAGCTGTTTTTT. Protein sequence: CASSLSGVVVTGELFF.